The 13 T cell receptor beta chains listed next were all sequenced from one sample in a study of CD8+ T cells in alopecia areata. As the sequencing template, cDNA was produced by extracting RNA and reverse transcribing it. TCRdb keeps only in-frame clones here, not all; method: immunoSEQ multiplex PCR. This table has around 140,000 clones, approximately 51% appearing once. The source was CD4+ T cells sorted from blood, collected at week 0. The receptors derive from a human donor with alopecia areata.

CDR3 nucleotides: TGCGCCAGCAGCTTGGCTGGCGGGAGTGAGACCCAGTACTTC. Protein product: CASSLAGGSETQYF. This sequence joins TRBV5-1 and TRBJ2-5; TRBD2 aligns across 7 bases. Germline loops: CDR1 SGHRS, CDR2 YFSETQ. The CDR3 runs to 14 residues. With V trimmed by 0 bases and J by 5 bases, 4 bases remained unmatched.

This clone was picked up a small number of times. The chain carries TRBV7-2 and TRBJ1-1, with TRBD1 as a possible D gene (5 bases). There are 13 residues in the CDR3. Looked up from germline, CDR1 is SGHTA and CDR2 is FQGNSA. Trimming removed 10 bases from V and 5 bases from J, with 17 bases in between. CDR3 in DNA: TGTGCCACCGCGCCTACCAGGGATACTGAAGCTTTCTTT. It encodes CATAPTRDTEAFF.

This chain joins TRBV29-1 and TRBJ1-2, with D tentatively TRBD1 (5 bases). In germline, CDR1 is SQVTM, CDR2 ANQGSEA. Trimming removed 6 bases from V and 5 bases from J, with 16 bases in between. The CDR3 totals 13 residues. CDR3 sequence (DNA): TGCAGCGTCGGCCTGATGGGGGAGTATGGCTACACCTTC. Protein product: CSVGLMGEYGYTF.

CDR3: CASMGTAYEQYF. In nucleotides, the CDR3 is TGTGCCAGCATGGGGACTGCCTACGAGCAGTACTTC. V usage is TRBV27 and J usage is TRBJ2-7, with a tentative D call TRBD2 (6 bases). The CDR3 is 12 residues long. The V gene's germline CDR1 is MNHEY and CDR2 SMNVEV (reference sequence). V lost 7 bases to trimming and J lost 2 bases, with 9 bases between them.

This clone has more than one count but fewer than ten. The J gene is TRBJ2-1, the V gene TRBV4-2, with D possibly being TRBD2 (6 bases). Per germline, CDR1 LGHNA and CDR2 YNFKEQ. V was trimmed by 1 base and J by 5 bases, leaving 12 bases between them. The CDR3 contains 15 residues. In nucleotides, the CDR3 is TGTGCCAGCAGCCAAGGGCTAGCGATCGACAATGAGCAGTTCTTC. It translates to CASSQGLAIDNEQFF.

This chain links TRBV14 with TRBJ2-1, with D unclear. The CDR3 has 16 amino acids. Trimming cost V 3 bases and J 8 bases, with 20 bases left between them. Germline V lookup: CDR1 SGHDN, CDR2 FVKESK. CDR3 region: CASSHMVPSGVDEQFF. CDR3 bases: TGTGCCAGCAGCCATATGGTTCCTAGTGGGGTCGATGAGCAGTTCTTC.

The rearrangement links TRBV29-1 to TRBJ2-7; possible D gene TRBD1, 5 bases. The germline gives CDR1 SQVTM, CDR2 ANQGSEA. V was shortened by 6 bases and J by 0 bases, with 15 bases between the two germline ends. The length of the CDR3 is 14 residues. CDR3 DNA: TGCAGCGTAAAAAGGGGCCCGAGCTCCTACGAGCAGTACTTC. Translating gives CSVKRGPSSYEQYF.

The DNA for the CDR3 is TGCAGCGTTGGGAGGACCGGAGAGACCCAGTACTTC. Encoded protein: CSVGRTGETQYF. The chain is built from TRBV29-1 and TRBJ2-5; D may be TRBD2 (5 bases). V was cut by 4 bases and J by 4 bases, with 10 bases left in between. The V gene's germline CDR1 is SQVTM and CDR2 ANQGSEA. The CDR3 runs 12 residues.

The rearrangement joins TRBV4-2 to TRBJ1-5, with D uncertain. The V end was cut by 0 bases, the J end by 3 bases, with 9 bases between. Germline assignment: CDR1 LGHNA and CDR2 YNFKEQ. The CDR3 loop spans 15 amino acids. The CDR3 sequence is CASSQDESVNQPQHF. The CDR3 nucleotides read TGTGCCAGCAGCCAAGATGAGTCCGTCAATCAGCCCCAGCATTTT.

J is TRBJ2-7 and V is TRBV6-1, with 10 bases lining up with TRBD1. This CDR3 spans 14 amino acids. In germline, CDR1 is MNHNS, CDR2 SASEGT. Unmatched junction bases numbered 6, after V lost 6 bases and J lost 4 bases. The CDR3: CASSWTGGEYEQYF. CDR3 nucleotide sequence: TGTGCCAGCAGCTGGACAGGGGGGGAATACGAGCAGTACTTC.

CDR3 sequence reads: CASSQTRLTTYEQYF. The DNA of the CDR3 is TGTGCCAGCAGCCAAACCAGGCTAACTACCTACGAGCAGTACTTC. This chain uses TRBV4-2 with TRBJ2-7; D remains unclear. Trimming left V 2 bases short and J 2 bases short, with 13 bases between. Germline values: CDR1 LGHNA, CDR2 YNFKEQ. This CDR3 has 15 amino acids.

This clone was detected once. CDR3: CSVIGQANTEAFF. CDR3 nucleotides: TGCAGCGTGATCGGACAGGCGAACACTGAAGCTTTCTTT. V and J are TRBV29-1 and TRBJ1-1; the match to TRBD1 covers 7 bases. Germline CDR1 and CDR2: SQVTM and ANQGSEA. Trimming at V came to 6 bases and at J to 1 base, leaving 5 bases not matched to a gene. The CDR3 runs to 13 residues.

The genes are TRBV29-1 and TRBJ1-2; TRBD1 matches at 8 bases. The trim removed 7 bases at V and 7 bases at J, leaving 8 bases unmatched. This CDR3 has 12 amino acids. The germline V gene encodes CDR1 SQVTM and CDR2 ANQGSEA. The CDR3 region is CSGRQGNRGYTF. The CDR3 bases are TGCAGCGGACGACAGGGGAACCGTGGCTACACCTTC.